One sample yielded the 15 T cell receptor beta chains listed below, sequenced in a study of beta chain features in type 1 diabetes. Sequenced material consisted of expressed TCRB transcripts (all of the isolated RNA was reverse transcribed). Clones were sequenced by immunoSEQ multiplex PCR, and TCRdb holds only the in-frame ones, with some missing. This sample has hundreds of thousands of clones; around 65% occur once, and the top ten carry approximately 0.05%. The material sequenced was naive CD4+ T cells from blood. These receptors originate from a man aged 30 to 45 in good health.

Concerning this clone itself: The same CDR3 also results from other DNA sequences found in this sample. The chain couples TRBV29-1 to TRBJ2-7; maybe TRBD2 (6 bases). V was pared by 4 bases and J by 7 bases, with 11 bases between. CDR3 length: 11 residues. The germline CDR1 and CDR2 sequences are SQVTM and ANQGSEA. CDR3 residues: CSVARAGEQYF. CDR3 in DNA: TGCAGCGTTGCTAGGGCGGGGGAGCAGTACTTC.

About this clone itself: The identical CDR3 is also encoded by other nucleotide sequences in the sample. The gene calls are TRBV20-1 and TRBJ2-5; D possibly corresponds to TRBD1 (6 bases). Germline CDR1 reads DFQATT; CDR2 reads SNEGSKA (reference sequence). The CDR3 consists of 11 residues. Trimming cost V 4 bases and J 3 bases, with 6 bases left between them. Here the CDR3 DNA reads TGCAGTGCTAACAGGGAAGAGACCCAGTACTTC. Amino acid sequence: CSANREETQYF.

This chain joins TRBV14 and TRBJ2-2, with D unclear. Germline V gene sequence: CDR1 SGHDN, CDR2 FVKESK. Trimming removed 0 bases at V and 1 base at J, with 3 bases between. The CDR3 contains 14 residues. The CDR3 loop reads CASSQDVNTGELFF. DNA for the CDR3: TGTGCCAGCAGCCAAGATGTGAACACCGGGGAGCTGTTTTTT. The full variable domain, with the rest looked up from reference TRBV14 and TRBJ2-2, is EAGVTQFPSHSVIEKGQTVTLRCDPISGHDNLYWYRRVMGKEIKFLLHFVKESKQDESGMPNNRFLAERTGGTYSTLKVQPAELEDSGVYFCASSQDVNTGELFFGEGSRLTVL.

The DNA of the CDR3 is TGTGCCAGCAGCCAAGCTCAGGGCGTTCTGGCTGAAAAACTGTTTTTT. This gives the protein CASSQAQGVLAEKLFF. The J gene is TRBJ1-4, the V gene TRBV14; maybe TRBD1 (5 bases). Germline CDR1 SGHDN, CDR2 FVKESK. The CDR3 is 16 residues long. Trimming left V 1 base short and J 7 bases short, with 16 bases between.

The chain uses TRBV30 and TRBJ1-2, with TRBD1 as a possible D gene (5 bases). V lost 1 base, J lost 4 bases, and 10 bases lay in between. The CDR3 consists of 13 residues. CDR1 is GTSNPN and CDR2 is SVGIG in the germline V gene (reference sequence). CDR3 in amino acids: CAWSDRLSYGYTF. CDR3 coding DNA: TGTGCCTGGAGTGACAGGTTGTCCTATGGCTACACCTTC.

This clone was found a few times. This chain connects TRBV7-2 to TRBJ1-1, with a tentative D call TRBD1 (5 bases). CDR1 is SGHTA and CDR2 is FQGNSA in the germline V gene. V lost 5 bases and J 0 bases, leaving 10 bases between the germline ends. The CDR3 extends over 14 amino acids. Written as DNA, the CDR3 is TGTGCCAGCAGCCCGGGACGGATGAACACTGAAGCTTTCTTT. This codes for CASSPGRMNTEAFF.

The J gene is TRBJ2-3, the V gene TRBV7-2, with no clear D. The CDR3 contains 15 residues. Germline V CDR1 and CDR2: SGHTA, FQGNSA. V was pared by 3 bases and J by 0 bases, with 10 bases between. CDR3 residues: CASSFKAASTDTQYF. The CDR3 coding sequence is TGTGCCAGCAGCTTCAAAGCTGCTAGCACAGATACGCAGTATTTT. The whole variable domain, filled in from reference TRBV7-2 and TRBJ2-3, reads GAGVSQSPSNKVTEKGKDVELRCDPISGHTALYWYRQSLGQGLEFLIYFQGNSAPDKSGLPSDRFSAERTGGSVSTLTIQRTQQEDSAVYLCASSFKAASTDTQYFGPGTRLTVL.

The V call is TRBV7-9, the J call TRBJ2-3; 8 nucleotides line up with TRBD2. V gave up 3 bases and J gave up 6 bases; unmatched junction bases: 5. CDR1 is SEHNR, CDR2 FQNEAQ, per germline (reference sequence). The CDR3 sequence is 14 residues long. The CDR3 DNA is TGTGCCAGCAGCTTCGCGGGGGGCCCGGATACGCAGTATTTT. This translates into CASSFAGGPDTQYF. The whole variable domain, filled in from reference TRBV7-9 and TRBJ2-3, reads DTGVSQNPRHKITKRGQNVTFRCDPISEHNRLYWYRQTLGQGPEFLTYFQNEAQLEKSRLLSDRFSAERPKGSFSTLEIQRTEQGDSAMYLCASSFAGGPDTQYFGPGTRLTVL.

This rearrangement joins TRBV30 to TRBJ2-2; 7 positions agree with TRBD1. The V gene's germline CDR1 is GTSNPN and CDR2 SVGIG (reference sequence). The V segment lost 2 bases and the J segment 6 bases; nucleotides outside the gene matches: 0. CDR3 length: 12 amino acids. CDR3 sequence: CAWSTGAGELFF. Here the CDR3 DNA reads TGTGCCTGGAGTACAGGGGCCGGGGAGCTGTTTTTT.

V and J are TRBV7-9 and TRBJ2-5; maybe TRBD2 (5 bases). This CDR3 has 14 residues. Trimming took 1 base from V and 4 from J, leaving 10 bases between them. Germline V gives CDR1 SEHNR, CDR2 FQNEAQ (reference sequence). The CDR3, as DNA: TGTGCCAGCAGCTTAGGCATAAGCGGAGAGACCCAGTACTTC. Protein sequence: CASSLGISGETQYF.

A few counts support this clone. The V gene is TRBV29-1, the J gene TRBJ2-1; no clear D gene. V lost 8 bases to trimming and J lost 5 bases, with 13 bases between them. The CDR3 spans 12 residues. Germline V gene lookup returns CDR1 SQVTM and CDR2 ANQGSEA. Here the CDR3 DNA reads TGCAGCCTTACGGCTCTCAACAATGAGCAGTTCTTC. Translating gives CSLTALNNEQFF.

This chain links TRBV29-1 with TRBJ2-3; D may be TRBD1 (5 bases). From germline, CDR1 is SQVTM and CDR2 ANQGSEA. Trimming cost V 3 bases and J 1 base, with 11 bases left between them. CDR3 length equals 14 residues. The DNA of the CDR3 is TGCAGCGTTGAGCGTGGGGCTGGCACAGATACGCAGTATTTT. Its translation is CSVERGAGTDTQYF.

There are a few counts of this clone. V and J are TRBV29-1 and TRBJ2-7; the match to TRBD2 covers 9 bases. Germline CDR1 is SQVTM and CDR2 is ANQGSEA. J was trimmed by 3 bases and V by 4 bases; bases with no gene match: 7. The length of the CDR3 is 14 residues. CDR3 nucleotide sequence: TGCAGCGTTGTTTGGCTAGCGGGACGCTACGAGCAGTACTTC. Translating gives CSVVWLAGRYEQYF.

The CDR3, as DNA: TGTGCCAGCAGCTTAGCGGGCAGGGGGCAAGGAAACACCATATATTTT. Its protein product is CASSLAGRGQGNTIYF. The V call is TRBV7-2, the J call TRBJ1-3; 8 bases match TRBD1. The V segment lost 0 bases and the J segment 4 bases; nucleotides outside the gene matches: 5. This CDR3 has 16 residues. Germline V gene sequence: CDR1 SGHTA, CDR2 FQGNSA.

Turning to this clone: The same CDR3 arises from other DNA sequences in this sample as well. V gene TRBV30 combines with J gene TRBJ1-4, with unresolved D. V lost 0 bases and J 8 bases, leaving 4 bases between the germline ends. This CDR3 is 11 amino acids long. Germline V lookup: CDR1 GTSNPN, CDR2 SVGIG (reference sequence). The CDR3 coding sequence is TGTGCCTGGAGTGTAGAGGAAAAACTGTTTTTT. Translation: CAWSVEEKLFF.